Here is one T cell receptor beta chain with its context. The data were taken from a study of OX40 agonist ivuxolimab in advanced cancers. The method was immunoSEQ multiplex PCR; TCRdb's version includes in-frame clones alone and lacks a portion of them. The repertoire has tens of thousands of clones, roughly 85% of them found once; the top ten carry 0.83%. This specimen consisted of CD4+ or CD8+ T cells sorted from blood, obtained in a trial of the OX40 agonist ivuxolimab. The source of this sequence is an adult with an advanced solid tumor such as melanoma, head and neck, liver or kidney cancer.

The CDR3 nucleotides are TGTGCCAGCAGCTTTAACTATGGCTACACCTTC. It encodes CASSFNYGYTF. J is TRBJ1-2 and V is TRBV11-2; no clear D gene. The germline V gene has CDR1 SGHAT and CDR2 FQNNGV. This CDR3 spans 11 amino acids. Trimming left V 3 bases short and J 1 base short, with 0 bases between.